What follows are 30 T cell receptor beta chains derived from one specimen sequenced in a study of blood T cell repertoires in COVID-19. Assay used: immunoSEQ multiplex PCR; TCRdb lists only in-frame clones, some missing. The table includes hundreds of thousands of clones, around nine tenths detected once. Material: PBMCs or T cells enriched from blood (not recorded which). The receptors were gathered from a woman aged 60-70 years in a cohort exposed to, infected with or recovered from COVID-19 (not recorded which).

The V gene is TRBV7-2, the J gene TRBJ1-2, with 9 positions matching TRBD1. CDR1 SGHTA and CDR2 FQGNSA come from the germline V gene. CDR3 length equals 14 residues. V shed 2 bases and J 7 bases; nucleotides not matched to a gene: 5. The CDR3 sequence is CASSLTGGAGGYTF. The CDR3 DNA reads as TGTGCCAGCAGCTTAACAGGGGGCGCCGGTGGCTACACCTTC.

On this clone itself: Within the sample, other DNA sequences also encode this same CDR3. This sequence joins TRBV18 and TRBJ1-1; D remains unclear. The germline V gene encodes CDR1 KGHSH and CDR2 LQKENI. Trimming removed 2 bases at V and 0 bases at J, with 10 bases between. The CDR3 consists of 15 residues. Here the CDR3 DNA reads TGTGCCAGCTCACCAGGAGGGAACATGAACACTGAAGCTTTCTTT. It codes for CASSPGGNMNTEAFF.

The chain uses TRBV6-5 and TRBJ2-1, with 13 nucleotides matching TRBD2. Germline values: CDR1 MNHEY, CDR2 SVGAGI. CDR3 length equals 14 residues. The V and J ends lost 8 bases and 12 bases, in that order; junction bases with no gene match: 10. The CDR3 region is CASSRTSGGMGQFF. The CDR3 DNA follows: TGTGCCAGCTCCCGGACTAGCGGGGGTATGGGGCAGTTCTTC.

The sample holds one count of this clone. V and J are TRBV11-2 and TRBJ2-1; 9 bases line up with TRBD2. Per the germline V gene, CDR1 is SGHAT and CDR2 is FQNNGV. The CDR3 is 15 amino acids. J was trimmed by 7 bases and V by 1 base; bases with no gene match: 5. The CDR3 region is CASSLVLAGLNEQFF. The CDR3 DNA is TGTGCCAGCAGCTTAGTCCTAGCGGGACTGAATGAGCAGTTCTTC.

This chain uses TRBV2 with TRBJ1-6; 8 positions agree with TRBD1. The junction had 9 bases not matched to a gene; V was cut back by 5 bases and J by 9 bases. Per the germline V gene, CDR1 is SNHLY and CDR2 is FYNNEI. This CDR3 is 15 amino acids long. Here the CDR3 DNA reads TGTGCCAGCAGTCCCCCGACAGGGGAAGTTTCACCCCTCCACTTT. This codes for CASSPPTGEVSPLHF.

A single count supports this clone. The V and J genes are TRBV27 and TRBJ1-3; D not certain. CDR1 and CDR2 from the germline V gene are MNHEY and SMNVEV (reference sequence). The CDR3 has 15 amino acids. V lost 0 bases, J lost 2 bases, and 8 bases lay in between. In nucleotides, the CDR3 is TGTGCCAGCAGTTTATCTCCCGGGACTGGAAACACCATATATTTT. Residues: CASSLSPGTGNTIYF.

The chain has TRBV21-1 and TRBJ2-1; the table assigns TRBD1, which was not confirmed against the DNA. TRBV21-1 is a recognized pseudogene. The CDR3 extends over 14 amino acids. DNA of the CDR3: TGTGCCAGCAGCAAAGAGGGGAACTACAATGAGCAGTTCTTC. The encoded protein is CASSKEGNYNEQFF.

CDR3 sequence (DNA): TGTGCCAGCAGTTACTCGAAGGGTGGCAGGGGTTATGGCTACACCTTC. It codes for CASSYSKGGRGYGYTF. The chain joins TRBV6-5 to TRBJ1-2, with a tentative D call TRBD1 (6 bases). Trimming pared 0 bases from V and 5 bases from J, leaving 16 bases between. The V gene's germline CDR1 is MNHEY and CDR2 SVGAGI. The CDR3 has 16 residues.

This clone occurred a few times. J is TRBJ1-2 and V is TRBV7-2; 7 bases agree with TRBD1. This CDR3 spans 14 amino acids. Per germline, CDR1 SGHTA and CDR2 FQGNSA. Trimming cost V 2 bases and J 2 bases; bases outside gene matches: 2. CDR3 in amino acids: CASSLSTGNYGYTF. DNA of the CDR3: TGTGCCAGCAGCTTATCGACAGGGAACTATGGCTACACCTTC.

The chain has TRBV10-1 and TRBJ2-3, with D unresolved. In germline, CDR1 is WNHNN, CDR2 SYGVQD (reference sequence). Trimming stripped 3 bases from V and 1 base from J, with 5 bases between. The CDR3 runs 13 residues. The CDR3: CASSDTGTDTQYF. DNA for the CDR3: TGCGCCAGCAGTGACACGGGCACAGATACGCAGTATTTT.

The chain recombines TRBV2 with TRBJ2-7, with a possible D match to TRBD2 (6 bases). Germline V lookup: CDR1 SNHLY, CDR2 FYNNEI. V was shortened by 0 bases and J by 3 bases, with 12 bases between the two germline ends. The CDR3 sequence is 15 residues long. The CDR3 reads CASSEARGDLYEQYF. CDR3 sequence (DNA): TGTGCCAGCAGTGAAGCGCGCGGGGACCTCTACGAGCAGTACTTC.

CDR3 amino acids: CASSGPGQGYQPYNEQFF. CDR3 bases: TGTGCCAGCAGTGGCCCGGGACAGGGGTACCAGCCGTACAATGAGCAGTTCTTC. This chain links TRBV2 with TRBJ2-1, with 10 positions matching TRBD1. Per germline, CDR1 SNHLY and CDR2 FYNNEI. Trimming cost V 4 bases and J 4 bases; bases outside gene matches: 13. The CDR3 spans 18 residues.

The chain employs TRBV6-5 and TRBJ2-7, with 7 bases fitting TRBD2. With V trimmed by 0 bases and J by 3 bases, 5 bases remained unmatched. CDR1 and CDR2 from the germline V gene are MNHEY and SVGAGI. The CDR3 extends over 15 amino acids. The CDR3 here is CASSYSTSVFYEQYF. The DNA of the CDR3 is TGTGCCAGCAGTTACTCCACTAGCGTTTTCTACGAGCAGTACTTC.

CDR3 region: CASSLGTGGIANYGYTF. The CDR3 bases are TGTGCCAGCAGCTTAGGGACAGGGGGGATAGCTAACTATGGCTACACCTTC. V usage is TRBV7-9 and J usage is TRBJ1-2; TRBD1 matches 10 bases. This CDR3 region has 17 residues. Trimming took 1 base from V and 0 from J; bases not matched to a gene: 5. CDR1 SEHNR and CDR2 FQNEAQ come from the germline V gene (reference sequence).

This clone was detected only a few times. The J gene is TRBJ2-7, the V gene TRBV10-3, with D unresolved. The CDR3 runs 11 residues. Germline values: CDR1 ENHRY, CDR2 SYGVKD. Trimming removed 3 bases at V and 2 bases at J, with 2 bases between. CDR3 region: CAISDTYEQYF. CDR3 bases: TGTGCCATCAGTGACACCTACGAGCAGTACTTC.

The genes are TRBV29-1 and TRBJ1-1; D gene ambiguous. CDR1 is SQVTM and CDR2 is ANQGSEA in the germline V gene. The CDR3 has 15 residues. The V end lost 4 bases, the J end lost 5 bases, and 20 bases lay between the germline ends. CDR3 sequence (DNA): TGCAGCGTTGTGGGAGACGGGGTCACTTTAACTGAAGCTTTCTTT. Encoded protein: CSVVGDGVTLTEAFF.

This clone has a handful of counts. The chain employs TRBV11-2 and TRBJ2-7; D is ambiguous. V gave up 5 bases and J gave up 7 bases, with 12 bases separating them. This CDR3 region has 12 residues. Germline CDR1 is SGHAT and CDR2 is FQNNGV. CDR3 DNA sequence: TGTGCCAGCAGCCCGCTCCTGAGGGAGCAGTACTTC. Translating it yields CASSPLLREQYF.

The V gene is TRBV30, the J gene TRBJ2-7; TRBD1 aligns across 12 bases. V lost 3 bases to trimming and J lost 5 bases; unmatched junction nucleotides: 11. The CDR3 sequence is 16 residues long. The germline gives CDR1 GTSNPN, CDR2 SVGIG (reference sequence). The CDR3 DNA follows: TGTGCCTGGAGAGGAGGGGACAGGGGGCGAAAGAACGAGCAGTACTTC. It is translated as CAWRGGDRGRKNEQYF.

The chain employs TRBV6-5 and TRBJ2-7, with TRBD1 as a possible D gene (6 bases). Germline V gives CDR1 MNHEY, CDR2 SVGAGI. The V and J ends lost 6 bases and 11 bases respectively, with 17 bases between them. CDR3 length: 12 residues. The CDR3 region is CASSAGGRGEYF. Written as DNA, the CDR3 is TGTGCCAGCAGCGCCGGTGGCAGGGGCGAGTACTTC.

This clone showed up just once. V usage is TRBV10-1 and J usage is TRBJ2-1; 14 nucleotides line up with TRBD2. CDR3 length equals 17 residues. The V and J ends lost 2 bases and 8 bases, in that order; junction bases with no gene match: 8. CDR1 WNHNN and CDR2 SYGVQD come from the germline V gene (reference sequence). As DNA, the CDR3 is TGCGCCAGCAGTGAGCCCCGACTAGCGGGAGGGCCTCATGAGCAGTTCTTC. This sequence encodes CASSEPRLAGGPHEQFF.

This clone was observed a handful of times. V gene TRBV15 combines with J gene TRBJ2-5; D may be TRBD2 (6 bases). Trimming stripped 8 bases from V and 5 bases from J, with 15 bases between. This CDR3 has 13 amino acids. Per germline, CDR1 LNHNV and CDR2 YYDKDF (reference sequence). The CDR3 bases are TGTGCCACCTCGGTGGGGACTCGGGAGACCCAGTACTTC. Protein product: CATSVGTRETQYF.

The V gene is TRBV12-2, the J gene TRBJ2-5; whether TRBD1, the table's D call, matches the DNA was not checked. TRBV12-2 counts as a pseudogene. The CDR3 length is 19 residues. The CDR3 spells CASRAPDPLLGAGRETQYF. The CDR3 DNA reads as TGTGCAAGTCGCGCCCCCGATCCCCTTTTGGGCGCAGGCAGGGAGACCCAGTACTTC.

This clone has a single count. This chain joins TRBV27 and TRBJ2-1; 11 bases are shared with TRBD2. CDR1 is MNHEY, CDR2 SMNVEV, per germline (reference sequence). The CDR3 is made up of 14 amino acids. J lost 7 bases, V lost 3 bases, and 2 bases had no gene match. CDR3 DNA sequence: TGTGCCAGCAGTTTTCTAGCGGGAGGAAATGAGCAGTTCTTC. It yields the protein CASSFLAGGNEQFF.

This clone was found once. This rearrangement joins TRBV9 to TRBJ2-7; TRBD1 matches 7 bases. Germline V gene data show CDR1 as SGDLS and CDR2 as YYNGEE. The ends lost 0 bases at V and 6 bases at J; junction bases unmatched: 3. This CDR3 has 13 amino acids. CDR3 in DNA: TGTGCCAGCAGCGTAGCCTCAGGGGGCGAGCAGTACTTC. Translation gives CASSVASGGEQYF.

The chain is built from TRBV12-5 and TRBJ2-1, with D unclear. V gave up 8 bases and J gave up 2 bases, with 4 bases separating them. This CDR3 region has 11 residues. Germline lookup yields CDR1 LGHNT and CDR2 FRNRAP. CDR3 region: CASSTYNEQFF. The CDR3 DNA is TGTGCTAGTAGCACCTACAATGAGCAGTTCTTC.

This clone was found a few times. This chain joins TRBV27 and TRBJ2-1; the match to TRBD1 covers 9 bases. CDR1 and CDR2 from the germline V gene are MNHEY and SMNVEV (reference sequence). The CDR3 spans 18 residues. With 9 bases clipped from V and 1 base from J, the junction kept 16 bases outside the gene matches. The CDR3 DNA reads as TGTGCCAGTTACCCGGGACAGGGATTATTTAGTTCCTACAATGAGCAGTTCTTC. Amino acids: CASYPGQGLFSSYNEQFF.

The chain combines TRBV5-1 with TRBJ2-2; D is possibly TRBD2 (5 bases). Between the trimmed V and J ends, which lost 1 base and 5 bases, there was a span of 15 bases. Germline loops: CDR1 SGHRS, CDR2 YFSETQ. The CDR3 extends over 16 amino acids. CDR3 DNA sequence: TGCGCCAGCAGCTTGTTGGAGCAAGGAGGTACCGGGGAGCTGTTTTTT. This codes for CASSLLEQGGTGELFF.

The CDR3 loop is CASTPGGAYSYNEQFF. Written as DNA, the CDR3 is TGTGCCAGCACCCCGGGGGGCGCCTACTCCTACAATGAGCAGTTCTTC. The rearrangement joins TRBV28 to TRBJ2-1, with D possibly TRBD2 on 7 matching bases. CDR3 length: 16 amino acids. Per the germline V gene, CDR1 is MDHEN and CDR2 is SYDVKM. Trimming pared 7 bases from V and 0 bases from J, leaving 16 bases between. Based on the CDR3 plus reference TRBV28 and TRBJ2-1, the full variable domain is DVKVTQSSRYLVKRTGEKVFLECVQDMDHENMFWYRQDPGLGLRLIYFSYDVKMKEKGDIPEGYSVSREKKERFSLILESASTNQTSMYLCASTPGGAYSYNEQFFGPGTRLTVL.

Many counts were recorded for this clone. V is TRBV5-1 and J is TRBJ2-2; 8 positions agree with TRBD1. The CDR3 consists of 16 residues. Germline V CDR1 and CDR2: SGHRS, YFSETQ. The junction had 11 bases not matched to a gene; V was cut back by 4 bases and J by 6 bases. This CDR3 is CASSRRTGSYAGELFF. CDR3 nucleotide sequence: TGCGCCAGCAGCAGAAGGACAGGGAGTTATGCCGGGGAGCTGTTTTTT. The whole variable domain, remainder taken from reference TRBV5-1 and TRBJ2-2, is KAGVTQTPRYLIKTRGQQVTLSCSPISGHRSVSWYQQTPGQGLQFLFEYFSETQRNKGNFPGRFSGRQFSNSRSEMNVSTLELGDSALYLCASSRRTGSYAGELFFGEGSRLTVL.

The gene calls are TRBV4-1 and TRBJ2-2, with 9 nucleotides matching TRBD1. Germline values: CDR1 MGHRA, CDR2 YSYEKL. The CDR3 loop spans 18 amino acids. V shed 4 bases and J 0 bases; nucleotides not matched to a gene: 9. In nucleotides, the CDR3 is TGCGCCAGCAGCCCACCGGGACAGGGTATTGCGAACACCGGGGAGCTGTTTTTT. Translating it yields CASSPPGQGIANTGELFF.